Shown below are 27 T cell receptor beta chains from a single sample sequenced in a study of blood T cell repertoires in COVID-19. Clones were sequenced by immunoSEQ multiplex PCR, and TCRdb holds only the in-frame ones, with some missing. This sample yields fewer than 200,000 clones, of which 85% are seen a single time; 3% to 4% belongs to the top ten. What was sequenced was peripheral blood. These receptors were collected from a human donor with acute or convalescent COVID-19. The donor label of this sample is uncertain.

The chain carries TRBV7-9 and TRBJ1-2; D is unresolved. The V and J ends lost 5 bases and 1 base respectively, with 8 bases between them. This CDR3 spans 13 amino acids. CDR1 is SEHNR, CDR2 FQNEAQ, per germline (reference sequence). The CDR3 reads CASSPMHNYGYTF. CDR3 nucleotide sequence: TGTGCCAGCAGCCCTATGCATAACTATGGCTACACCTTC.

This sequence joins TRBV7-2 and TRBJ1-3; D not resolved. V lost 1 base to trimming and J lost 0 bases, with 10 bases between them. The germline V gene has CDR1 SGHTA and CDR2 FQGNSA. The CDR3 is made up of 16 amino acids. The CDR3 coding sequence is TGTGCCAGCAGCTTAGAAGTTTTGAGCTCTGGAAACACCATATATTTT. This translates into CASSLEVLSSGNTIYF.

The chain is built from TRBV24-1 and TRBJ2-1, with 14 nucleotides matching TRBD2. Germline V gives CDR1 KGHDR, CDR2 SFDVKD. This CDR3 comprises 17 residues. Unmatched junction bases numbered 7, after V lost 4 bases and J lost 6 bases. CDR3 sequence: CATSDRKTSGGANEQFF. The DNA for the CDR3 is TGTGCCACCAGTGACCGGAAGACTAGCGGGGGGGCCAATGAGCAGTTCTTC.

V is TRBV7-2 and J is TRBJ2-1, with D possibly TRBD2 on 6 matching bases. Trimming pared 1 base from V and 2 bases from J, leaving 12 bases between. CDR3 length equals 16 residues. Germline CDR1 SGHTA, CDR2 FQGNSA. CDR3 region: CASSLDSGGPYNEQFF. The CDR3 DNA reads TGTGCCAGCAGCTTAGACTCCGGGGGACCCTACAATGAGCAGTTCTTC.

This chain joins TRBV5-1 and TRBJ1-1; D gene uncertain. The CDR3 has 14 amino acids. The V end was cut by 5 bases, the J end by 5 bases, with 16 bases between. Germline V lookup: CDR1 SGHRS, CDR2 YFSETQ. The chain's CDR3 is CASRPSRGGTEAFF. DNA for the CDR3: TGCGCCAGCAGACCAAGCCGGGGAGGGACTGAAGCTTTCTTT.

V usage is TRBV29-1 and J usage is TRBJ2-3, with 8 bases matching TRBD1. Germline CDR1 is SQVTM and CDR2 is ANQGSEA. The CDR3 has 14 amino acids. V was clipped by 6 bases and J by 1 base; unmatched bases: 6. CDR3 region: CSVQTGAGTDTQYF. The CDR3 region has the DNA TGCAGCGTCCAGACAGGGGCGGGCACAGATACGCAGTATTTT.

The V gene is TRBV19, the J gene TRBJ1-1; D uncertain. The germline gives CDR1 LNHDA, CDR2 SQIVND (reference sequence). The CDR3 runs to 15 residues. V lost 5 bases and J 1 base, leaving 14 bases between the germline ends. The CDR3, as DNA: TGTGCCAGTAGTTCGATCCCCGGAGCGAACACTGAAGCTTTCTTT. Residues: CASSSIPGANTEAFF. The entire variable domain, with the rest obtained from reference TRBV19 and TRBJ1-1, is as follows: DGGITQSPKYLFRKEGQNVTLSCEQNLNHDAMYWYRQDPGQGLRLIYYSQIVNDFQKGDIAEGYSVSREKKESFPLTVTSAQKNPTAFYLCASSSIPGANTEAFFGQGTRLTVV.

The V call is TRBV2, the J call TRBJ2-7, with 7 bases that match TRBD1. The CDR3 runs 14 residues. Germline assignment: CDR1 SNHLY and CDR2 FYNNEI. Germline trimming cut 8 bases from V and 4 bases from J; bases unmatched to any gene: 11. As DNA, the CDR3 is TGTGCCAGCGTTACAGGGGCCCTGGTGTACGAGCAGTACTTC. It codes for CASVTGALVYEQYF.

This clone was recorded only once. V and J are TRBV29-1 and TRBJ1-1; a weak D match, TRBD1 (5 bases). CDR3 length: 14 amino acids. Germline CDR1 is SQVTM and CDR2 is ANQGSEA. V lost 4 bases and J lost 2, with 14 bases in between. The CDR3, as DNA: TGCAGCGTTGGGTCAGGGATCGGAAACACTGAAGCTTTCTTT. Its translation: CSVGSGIGNTEAFF.

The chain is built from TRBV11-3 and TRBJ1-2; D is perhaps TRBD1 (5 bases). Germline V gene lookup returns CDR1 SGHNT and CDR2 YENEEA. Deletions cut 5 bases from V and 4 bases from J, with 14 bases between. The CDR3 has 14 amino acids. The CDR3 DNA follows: TGTGCCAGCAGCCCCCCAGGGTCCGCCTATGGCTACACCTTC. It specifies CASSPPGSAYGYTF.

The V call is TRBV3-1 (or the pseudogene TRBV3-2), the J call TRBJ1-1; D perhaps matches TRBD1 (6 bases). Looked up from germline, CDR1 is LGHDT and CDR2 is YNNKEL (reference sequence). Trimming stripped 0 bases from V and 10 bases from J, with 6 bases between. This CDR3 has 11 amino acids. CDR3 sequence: CASSQEGGAFF. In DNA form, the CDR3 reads TGTGCCAGCAGCCAAGAAGGGGGAGCTTTCTTT.

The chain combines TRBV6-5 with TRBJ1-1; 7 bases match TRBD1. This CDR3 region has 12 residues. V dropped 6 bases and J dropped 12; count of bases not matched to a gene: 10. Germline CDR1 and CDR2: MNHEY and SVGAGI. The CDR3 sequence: CASRTRQGRSFF. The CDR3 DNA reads TGTGCCAGCAGAACTAGACAGGGCAGATCTTTCTTT.

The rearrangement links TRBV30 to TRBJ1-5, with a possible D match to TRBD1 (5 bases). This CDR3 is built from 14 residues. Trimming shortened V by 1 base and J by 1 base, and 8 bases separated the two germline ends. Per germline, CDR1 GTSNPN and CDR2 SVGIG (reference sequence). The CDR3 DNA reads TGTGCCTGGAGTGGGCCAGGGAGCAATCAGCCCCAGCATTTT. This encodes CAWSGPGSNQPQHF.

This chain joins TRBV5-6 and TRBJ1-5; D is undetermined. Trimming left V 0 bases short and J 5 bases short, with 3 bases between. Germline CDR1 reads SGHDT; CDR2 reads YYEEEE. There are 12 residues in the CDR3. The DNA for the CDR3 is TGTGCCAGCAGCTTGGGAGATCAGCCCCAGCATTTT. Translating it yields CASSLGDQPQHF.

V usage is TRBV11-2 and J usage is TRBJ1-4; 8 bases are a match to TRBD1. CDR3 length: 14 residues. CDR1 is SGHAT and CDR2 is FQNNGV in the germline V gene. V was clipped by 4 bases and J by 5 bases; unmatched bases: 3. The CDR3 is CASSSNRGNEKLFF. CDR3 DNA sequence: TGTGCCAGCAGCTCCAACAGGGGGAATGAAAAACTGTTTTTT. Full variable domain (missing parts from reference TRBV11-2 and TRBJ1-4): EAGVAQSPRYKIIEKRQSVAFWCNPISGHATLYWYQQILGQGPKLLIQFQNNGVVDDSQLPKDRFSAERLKGVDSTLKIQPAKLEDSAVYLCASSSNRGNEKLFFGSGTQLSVL.

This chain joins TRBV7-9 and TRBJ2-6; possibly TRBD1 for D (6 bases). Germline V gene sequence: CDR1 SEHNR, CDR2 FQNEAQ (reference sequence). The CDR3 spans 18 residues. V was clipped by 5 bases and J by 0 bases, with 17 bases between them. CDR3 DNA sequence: TGTGCCAGCAGCCCGACCCCCGACAGGCGCTCTGGGGCCAACGTCCTGACTTTC. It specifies CASSPTPDRRSGANVLTF.

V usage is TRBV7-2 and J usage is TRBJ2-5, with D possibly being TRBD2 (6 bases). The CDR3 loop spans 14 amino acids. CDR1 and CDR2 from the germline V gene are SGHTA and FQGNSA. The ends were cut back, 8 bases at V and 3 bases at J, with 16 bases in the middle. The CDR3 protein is CASRPQPGEETQYF. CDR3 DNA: TGTGCCAGCCGTCCCCAACCGGGGGAAGAGACCCAGTACTTC.

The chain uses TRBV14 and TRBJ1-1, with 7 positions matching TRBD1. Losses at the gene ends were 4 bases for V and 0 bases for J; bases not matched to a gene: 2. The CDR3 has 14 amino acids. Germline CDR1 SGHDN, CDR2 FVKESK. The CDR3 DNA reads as TGTGCCAGCAGCCGACAGGGCATGAACACTGAAGCTTTCTTT. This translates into CASSRQGMNTEAFF.

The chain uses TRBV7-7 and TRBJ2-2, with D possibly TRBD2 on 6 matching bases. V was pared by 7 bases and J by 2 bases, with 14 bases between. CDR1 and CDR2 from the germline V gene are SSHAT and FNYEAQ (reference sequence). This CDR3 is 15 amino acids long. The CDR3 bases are TGTGCCAGCAAGCCGGGACTCTCCAACACCGGGGAGCTGTTTTTT. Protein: CASKPGLSNTGELFF.

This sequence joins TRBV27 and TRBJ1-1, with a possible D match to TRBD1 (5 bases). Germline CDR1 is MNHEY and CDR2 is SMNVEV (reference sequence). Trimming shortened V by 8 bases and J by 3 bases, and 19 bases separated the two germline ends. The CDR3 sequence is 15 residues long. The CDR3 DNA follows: TGTGCCAGCGCCCAGGTGGGGGGGGTCGACACTGAAGCTTTCTTT. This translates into CASAQVGGVDTEAFF.

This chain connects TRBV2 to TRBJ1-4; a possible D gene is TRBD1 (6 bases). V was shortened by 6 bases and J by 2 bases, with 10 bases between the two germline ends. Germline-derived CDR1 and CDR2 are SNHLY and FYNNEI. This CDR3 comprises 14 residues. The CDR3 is CASSDTGTNEKLFF. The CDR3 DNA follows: TGTGCCAGCAGCGATACAGGGACTAATGAAAAACTGTTTTTT.

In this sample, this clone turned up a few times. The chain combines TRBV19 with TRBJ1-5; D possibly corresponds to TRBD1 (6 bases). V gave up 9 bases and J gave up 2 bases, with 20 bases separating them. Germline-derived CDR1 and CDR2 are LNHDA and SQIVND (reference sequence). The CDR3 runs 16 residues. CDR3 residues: CASRAGAGVGNQPQHF. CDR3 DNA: TGTGCCAGCCGAGCGGGGGCAGGCGTCGGCAATCAGCCCCAGCATTTT.

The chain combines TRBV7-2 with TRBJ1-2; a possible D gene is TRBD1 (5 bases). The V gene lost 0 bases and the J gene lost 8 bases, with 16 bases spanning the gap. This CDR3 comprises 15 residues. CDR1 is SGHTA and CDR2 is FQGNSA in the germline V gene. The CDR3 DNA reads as TGTGCCAGCAGCTTAGCCCTTGGGAGGGGCGAAGGCTACACCTTC. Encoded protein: CASSLALGRGEGYTF.

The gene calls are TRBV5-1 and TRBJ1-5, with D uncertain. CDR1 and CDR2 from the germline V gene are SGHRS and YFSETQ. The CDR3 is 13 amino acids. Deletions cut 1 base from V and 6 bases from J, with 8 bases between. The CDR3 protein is CASSLRAGQPQHF. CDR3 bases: TGCGCCAGCAGCTTGCGAGCGGGTCAGCCCCAGCATTTT.

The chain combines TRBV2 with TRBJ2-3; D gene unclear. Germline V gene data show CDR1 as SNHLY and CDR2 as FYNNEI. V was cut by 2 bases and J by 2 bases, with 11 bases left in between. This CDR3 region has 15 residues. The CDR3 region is CASSEFDTYTDTQYF. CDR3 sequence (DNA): TGTGCCAGCAGTGAATTCGACACTTACACAGATACGCAGTATTTT.

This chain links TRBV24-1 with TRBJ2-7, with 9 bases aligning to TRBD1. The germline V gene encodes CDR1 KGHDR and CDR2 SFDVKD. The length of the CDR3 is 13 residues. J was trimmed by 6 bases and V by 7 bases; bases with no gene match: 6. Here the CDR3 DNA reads TGTGCCACCAGGCGGACAGGGGAAGCCGAGCAGTACTTC. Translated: CATRRTGEAEQYF.

The CDR3 loop is CASSLLGTGRHQPQHF. The CDR3 DNA follows: TGTGCCAGCAGTTTACTCGGGACAGGGCGTCATCAGCCCCAGCATTTT. The rearrangement joins TRBV28 to TRBJ1-5; 9 bases are shared with TRBD1. The CDR3 is 16 amino acids. Germline CDR1 is MDHEN and CDR2 is SYDVKM. V lost 2 bases to trimming and J lost 5 bases; unmatched junction nucleotides: 7.